These 4 T cell receptor beta chains share one sample of origin, sequenced in a study of cytomegalovirus exposure and HLA in healthy donors. Primers included in the PCR were 60 Vbeta and 13 Jbeta primers. Profiling relied on immunoSEQ multiplex PCR, and the TCRdb table lists in-frame clones only, not all of them. The table has around 150,000 clones, roughly 80% seen once; the top ten hold roughly 2%. The sample taken for sequencing was PBMCs. Receptors were obtained from a man aged 50 to 59 in good health and CMV-seropositive.

The J gene is TRBJ1-5, the V gene TRBV21-1. TRBV21-1 is labeled a pseudogene. The CDR3 covers 14 residues. The CDR3 DNA is TGTGCCAGCAGCAAAGTCGGCGGGTTGGGACCCCAGCATTTT. Residues: CASSKVGGLGPQHF.

CDR3 loop: CASSSGQGATNYGYTF. The CDR3 region has the DNA TGTGCCAGCAGTTCGGGACAGGGGGCCACAAACTATGGCTACACCTTC. This chain connects TRBV28 to TRBJ1-2, with 12 nucleotides matching TRBD1. The junction had 5 bases not matched to a gene; V was cut back by 4 bases and J by 2 bases. CDR1 and CDR2 (germline): MDHEN, SYDVKM. This CDR3 spans 16 amino acids.

Here the CDR3 DNA reads TGCGCCAGCAGCCAAGAAAAGACAGCAAATCAGCCCCAGCATTTT. Translation gives CASSQEKTANQPQHF. The chain employs TRBV4-1 and TRBJ1-5; D perhaps matches TRBD1 (5 bases). The germline gives CDR1 MGHRA, CDR2 YSYEKL. Trimming took off 0 bases at V and 4 bases at J, with 10 bases between the two ends. CDR3 size: 15 residues.

On this clone: Germline and junction disagree at one end, which may indicate a read error. The chain links TRBV5-6 to TRBJ2-5, with 7 bases matching TRBD1. The length of the CDR3 is 11 residues. In germline, CDR1 is SGHDT, CDR2 YYEEEE. The CDR3 bases are TGTGCCAGCAGGTTACAGGGGTTCGAGGACTTC. The encoded protein is CASRLQGFEDF.